This T cell receptor beta chain was found in a study of blood T cell repertoires in COVID-19 (dated by TCRdb to about 2020). Background for the entire study: Samples covering the acute and convalescent phases of COVID-19 were provided by collaborators in the United States, Italy and Spain. HLA class I and class II types, where available, came from metadata supplied by the sample provider rather than from assay-based typing. Samples came from the ongoing ImmuneRACE study (first 160 participants) plus 1,254 subjects from 6 global collaborators. The repertoires were released in a freely available public database meant as a resource for research on the immune response to SARS-CoV-2. Nearly every sample came with metadata listing a de-identified subject ID, COVID-19 status, age in years and sex. The material from the prospective study consisted of cDNA or gDNA derived from T cells, B-cell-depleted T cells, or PBMCs. Subjects who had been exposed to COVID-19, were actively infected with it, or had recovered from it provided the deeply sampled blood TCRbeta repertoires that made up the dataset. On the study overall, not on this receptor specifically: How much clinical and demographic metadata was included differed by source and by participant, and the metadata was provided uncurated.

As for this clone: The clone's antigen remains unknown. One base away there is no much larger clone; base qualities are not given.

TCRbeta CDR3 regions were amplified from genomic DNA using the immunoSEQ Assay, a bias-controlled multiplex PCR. From the authors' description of their analysis: The number of nucleated cells in each sample was estimated by amplification of reference gene primers within the assay. Sequence reads were collapsed and filtered to measure the absolute abundance of every unique TCRbeta CDR3 rearrangement. Productive Simpson clonality was computed per sample as the square root of Simpson's diversity index over productive rearrangements. TCRdb re-hosts the immuneACCESS table, in-frame sequences only. Its copies lack some clones; in the studies checked, an unresolved V gene accounts for under half of them, and the cause for the rest is not known. The V and J calls and clone size were taken over from that table, and D and trimming were inferred from the DNA. For this sample there are about 250,000 clones; around 86% appear just once. About 5.4% of the sample is in the top ten clones.

The junction shows trimming of 4 bases on V and 4 bases on J, and the gene matches do not reach 5 bases of it. CDR1 and CDR2, looked up from the germline V gene, are SGHDN and FVKESK. The cysteine opens and the phenylalanine closes a CDR3 of 15 amino acids. The CDR3 DNA has 45 bases and is translated from base 1. One collaborating source in Seattle enrolled patients during active infection and followed them longitudinally through the course of disease. Whole blood was collected in K2EDTA tubes by collaborating institutions according to the institutions' own protocols. Collaborator samples were shipped for TCRbeta analysis as frozen whole blood, isolated PBMCs, or DNA extracted from either sample type.

The sample comprised peripheral blood. The clonotype was recovered from an elderly woman with COVID-19, enrolled during active disease. The chain links TRBV14 with TRBJ1-3, and 9 bases in between align with TRBD1. The CDR3 here reads CASSLDRGSGNTIYF. The bases read TGTGCCAGCAGCCTGGACAGGGGATCAGGAAACACCATATATTTT.